This T cell receptor beta chain was found in a study of T-cell memory formation after mild COVID-19 (dated by TCRdb to the early 2020s). Describing the broader study: TCR sequence clusters from the two donors were found to be largely donor specific. T-cell clones expanding and contracting after mild COVID-19 in a couple of donors were tracked by longitudinal TCRalpha and TCRbeta repertoire sequencing. Two young, previously healthy adult volunteers, one female and one male, were included in the cohort. What the work shows at the level of the full study, not this receptor alone: The study covered only a couple of mild cases, and larger cohorts including severe cases with pre-infection samples were considered necessary. Contracting CD4+ clones were found mainly in CM and EM memory subsets, while CD8+ clones were enriched in EMRA. The detection of some responding clones in pre-infection memory suggests that pre-existing cross-reactive memory T cells joined the SARS-CoV-2 response. SARS-CoV-2 specificity of the second-wave clones peaking on day 37 was not confirmed. From day 15 to 85, contracting clones showed balanced CD4/CD8 phenotypes, whereas a second wave of clones that expanded from day 15 to 37 leaned towards CD4+.

The run used an Illumina NovaSeq 6000. Using 5'RACE with constant-segment primers, TCRalpha and TCRbeta cDNA libraries were constructed, with sample barcodes and unique molecular identifiers added in the process. Trizol reagent was used to extract RNA from every sample. Library amplification was performed in two PCR steps, and a second sample barcode and Illumina TruSeq adapters were introduced in the second step. Libraries were sequenced on an Illumina NovaSeq with 2 x 150 bp paired-end reads. The authors' analysis ran thus. With migec v1.2.7, reads were demultiplexed and then collapsed into UMI-guided consensus sequences. Using mixcr v2.1.11, the UMI consensuses were aligned to TRA and TRB V and J templates and assembled into clonotypes. Clonotypes were classified as expanded or contracted when called significant by both edgeR and NoisET, with noise models trained on biological replicates. For edgeR calls, the thresholds were a false discovery rate-adjusted p below 0.01 and a log2 fold-change of 1. PCA with hierarchical clustering of max-normalized trajectories of the 1000 most abundant clonotypes was used as exploratory dynamics analysis. Separately sequenced CD4+ and CD8+ repertoires were used to assign the CD4 or CD8 phenotype of responding clones. The public reads were reanalyzed by TCRdb: fastp trimming at Q25, MiXCR alignment, in-frame beta chains only. For every CDR3 protein sequence, its rows merge into one entry that carries the most common genes and DNA. V and J calls and clone size were set by TCRdb, not the authors. This sample is represented by some 490,000 distinct CDR3 sequences; 15% to 20% of them were singletons. The top ten constitute 10% to 15% of the sample.

The CDR3 sequence holds 15 residues, the cysteine and phenylalanine included. Only the CDR3 portion is preserved as DNA: 45 bases, with reading frame beginning at the first base. CDR1 and CDR2 are drawn from the germline V gene (reference sequence): DFQATT, SNEGSKA. The junction shows trimming of 7 bases on V and 2 bases on J, plus 17 bases between the germline ends. Ficoll-Paque density gradient centrifugation was the method used to isolate PBMCs. As regards this clonotype: Which antigen it targets is not known. It has no much larger one-base neighbor in the sample; base qualities were not kept.

Input material: PBMCs or a T cell subset sorted from them (not recorded which). The V gene is TRBV20-1 and the J gene is TRBJ1-4, with an unclear D gene assignment. The clonotype comes from an adult woman who had mild COVID-19 (a few samples of this study predate the infection). The sample titles of this study are shuffled in the database, so cell type and time point are left out; the donor was told from shared clones. The encoded CDR3 is CSVGLYRDTNEKLFF. The DNA sequence is as follows: TGCAGTGTTGGGCTCTACCGGGATACTAATGAAAAACTGTTTTTT.